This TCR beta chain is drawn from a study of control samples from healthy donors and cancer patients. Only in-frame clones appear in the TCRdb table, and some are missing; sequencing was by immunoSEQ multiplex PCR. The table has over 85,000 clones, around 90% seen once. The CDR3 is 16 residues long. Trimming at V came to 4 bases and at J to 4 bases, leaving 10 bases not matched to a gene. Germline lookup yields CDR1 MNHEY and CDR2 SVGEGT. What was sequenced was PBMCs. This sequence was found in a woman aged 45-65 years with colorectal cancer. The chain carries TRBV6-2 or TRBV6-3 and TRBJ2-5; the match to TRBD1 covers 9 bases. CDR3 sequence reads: CASSSVTGGTRETQYF. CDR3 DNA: TGTGCCAGCAGTTCTGTGACAGGGGGGACGCGAGAGACCCAGTACTTC.